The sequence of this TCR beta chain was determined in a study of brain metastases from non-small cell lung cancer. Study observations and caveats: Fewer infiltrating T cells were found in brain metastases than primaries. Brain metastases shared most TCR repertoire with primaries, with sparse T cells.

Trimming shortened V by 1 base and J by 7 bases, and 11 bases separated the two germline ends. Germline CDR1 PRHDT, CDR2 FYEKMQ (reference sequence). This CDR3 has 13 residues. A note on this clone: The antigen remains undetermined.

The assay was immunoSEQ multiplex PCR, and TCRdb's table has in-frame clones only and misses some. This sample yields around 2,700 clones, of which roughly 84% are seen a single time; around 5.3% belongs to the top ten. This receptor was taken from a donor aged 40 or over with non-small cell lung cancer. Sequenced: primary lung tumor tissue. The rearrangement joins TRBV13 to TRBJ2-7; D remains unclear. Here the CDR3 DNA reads TGTGCCAGCAGCTTAGTATCGGCGCGAGAGCAGTACTTC. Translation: CASSLVSAREQYF.